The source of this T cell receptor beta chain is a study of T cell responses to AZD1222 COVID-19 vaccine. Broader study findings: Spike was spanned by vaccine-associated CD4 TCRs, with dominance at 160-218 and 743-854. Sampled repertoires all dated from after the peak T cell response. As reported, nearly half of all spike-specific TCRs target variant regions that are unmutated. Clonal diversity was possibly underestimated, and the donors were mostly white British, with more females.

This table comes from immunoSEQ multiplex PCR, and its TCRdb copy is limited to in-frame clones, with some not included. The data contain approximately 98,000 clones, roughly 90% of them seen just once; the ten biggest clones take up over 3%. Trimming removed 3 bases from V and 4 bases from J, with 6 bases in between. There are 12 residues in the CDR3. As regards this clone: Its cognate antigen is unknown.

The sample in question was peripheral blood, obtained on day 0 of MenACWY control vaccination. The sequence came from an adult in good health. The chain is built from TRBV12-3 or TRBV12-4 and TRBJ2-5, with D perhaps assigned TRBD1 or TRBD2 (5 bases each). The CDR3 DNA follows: TGTGCCAGCAGTTTTGGGGGAGAGACCCAGTACTTC. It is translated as CASSFGGETQYF.